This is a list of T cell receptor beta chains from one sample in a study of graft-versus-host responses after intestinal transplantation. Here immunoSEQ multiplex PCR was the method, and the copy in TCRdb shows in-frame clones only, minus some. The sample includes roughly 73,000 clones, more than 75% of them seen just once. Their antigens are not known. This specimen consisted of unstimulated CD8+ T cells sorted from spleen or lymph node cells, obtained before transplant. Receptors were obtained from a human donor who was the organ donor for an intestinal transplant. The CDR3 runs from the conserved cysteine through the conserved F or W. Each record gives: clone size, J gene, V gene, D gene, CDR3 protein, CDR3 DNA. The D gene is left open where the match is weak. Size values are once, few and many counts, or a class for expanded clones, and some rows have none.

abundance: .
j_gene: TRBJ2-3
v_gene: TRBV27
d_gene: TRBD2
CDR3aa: CASSPSPGLATDTQYF
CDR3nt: TGTGCCAGCAGTCCTTCACCGGGACTAGCGACAGATACGCAGTATTTT

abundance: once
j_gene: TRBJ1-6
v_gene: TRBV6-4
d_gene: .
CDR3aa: CASSEGSSYNSPLHF
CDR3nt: TGTGCCAGCAGTGAAGGGAGCTCCTATAATTCACCCCTCCACTTT

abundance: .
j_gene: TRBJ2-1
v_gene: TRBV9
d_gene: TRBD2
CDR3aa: CASSGSGETIF
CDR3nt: TGTGCCAGCAGCGGTAGCGGGGAGACGATCTTC

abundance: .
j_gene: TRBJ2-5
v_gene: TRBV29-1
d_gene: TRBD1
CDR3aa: CSVEGTGPQETQYF
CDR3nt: TGCAGCGTTGAAGGGACAGGGCCTCAAGAGACCCAGTACTTC

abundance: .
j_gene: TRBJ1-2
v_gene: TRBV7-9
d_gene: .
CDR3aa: CASSLGGQYGLYGYTF
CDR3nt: TGTGCCAGCAGCTTAGGGGGCCAGTACGGTTTGTATGGCTACACCTTC

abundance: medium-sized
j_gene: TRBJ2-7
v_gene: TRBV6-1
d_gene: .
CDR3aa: CASSRTETYEQYF
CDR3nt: TGTGCCAGCAGCCGGACAGAAACCTACGAGCAGTACTTC

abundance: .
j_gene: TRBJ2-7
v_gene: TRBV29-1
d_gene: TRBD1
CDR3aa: CSVDTGGDYEQYF
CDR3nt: TGCAGCGTTGATACAGGGGGAGACTACGAGCAGTACTTC

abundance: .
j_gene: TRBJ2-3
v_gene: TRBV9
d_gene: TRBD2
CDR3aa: CASSAGTSGRDTQYF
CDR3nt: TGTGCCAGCAGCGCCGGGACTAGCGGACGGGATACGCAGTATTTT

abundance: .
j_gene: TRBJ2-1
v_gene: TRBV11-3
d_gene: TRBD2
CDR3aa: CASSGPGLAFREQFF
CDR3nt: TGTGCCAGCAGCGGACCGGGACTAGCCTTTCGTGAGCAGTTCTTC

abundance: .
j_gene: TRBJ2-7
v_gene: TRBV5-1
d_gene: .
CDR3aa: CASSLGQSHEQYF
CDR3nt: TGCGCCAGCAGCTTGGGACAGTCCCACGAGCAGTACTTC

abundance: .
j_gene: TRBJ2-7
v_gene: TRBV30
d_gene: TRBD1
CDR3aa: CAWSAGTGVDEQYF
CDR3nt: TGTGCCTGGAGTGCCGGGACAGGGGTTGACGAGCAGTACTTC

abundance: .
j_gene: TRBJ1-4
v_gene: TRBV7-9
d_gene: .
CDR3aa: CASSGGGRTPKEYEKLFF
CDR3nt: TGTGCCAGCAGCGGAGGGGGGCGAACCCCGAAGGAATATGAAAAACTGTTTTTT

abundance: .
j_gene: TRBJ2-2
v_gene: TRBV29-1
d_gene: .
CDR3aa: CSVSPRGRETGELFF
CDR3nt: TGCAGCGTTTCCCCCAGGGGAAGAGAGACCGGGGAGCTGTTTTTT

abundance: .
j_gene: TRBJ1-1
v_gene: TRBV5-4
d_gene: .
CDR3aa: CASSFQGRTPDAFF
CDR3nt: TGTGCCAGCAGCTTCCAAGGAAGGACCCCGGATGCTTTCTTT

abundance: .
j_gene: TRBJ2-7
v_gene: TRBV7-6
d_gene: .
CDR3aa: CASSPVGSHEQYF
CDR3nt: TGTGCCAGCAGCCCCGTGGGCTCTCACGAGCAGTACTTC

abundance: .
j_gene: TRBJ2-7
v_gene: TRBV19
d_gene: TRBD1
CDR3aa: CASSPTGDLPYEQYF
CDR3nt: TGTGCCAGTAGTCCGACAGGGGACCTCCCCTACGAGCAGTACTTC

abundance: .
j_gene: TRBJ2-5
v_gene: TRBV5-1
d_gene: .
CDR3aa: CASSLAWETQYF
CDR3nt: TGCGCCAGCAGCTTGGCCTGGGAGACCCAGTACTTC

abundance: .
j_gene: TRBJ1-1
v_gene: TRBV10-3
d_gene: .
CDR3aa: CAIGGSVNTEAFF
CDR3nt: TGTGCCATCGGGGGGTCCGTAAACACTGAAGCTTTCTTT

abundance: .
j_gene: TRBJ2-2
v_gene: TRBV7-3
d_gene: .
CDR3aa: CASSSLNTGELFF
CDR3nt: TGTGCCAGCAGCTCTCTGAACACCGGGGAGCTGTTTTTT

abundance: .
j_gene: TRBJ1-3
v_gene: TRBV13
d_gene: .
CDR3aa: CASSPVKSSGNTIYF
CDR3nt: TGTGCCAGCAGCCCGGTTAAATCCTCTGGAAACACCATATATTTT

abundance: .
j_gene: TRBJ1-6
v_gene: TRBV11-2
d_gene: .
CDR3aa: CASSLWADSPLHF
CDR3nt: TGTGCCAGCAGCTTATGGGCTGATTCACCCCTCCACTTT

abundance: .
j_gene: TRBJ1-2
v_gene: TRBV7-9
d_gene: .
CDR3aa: CASSLAGEGSGGYTF
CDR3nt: TGTGCCAGCAGCTTAGCGGGGGAGGGCAGTGGAGGCTACACCTTC

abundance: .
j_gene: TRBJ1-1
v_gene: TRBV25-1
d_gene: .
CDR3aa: CASSDVSEAFF
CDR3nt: TGTGCCAGCAGTGATGTTTCTGAAGCTTTCTTT

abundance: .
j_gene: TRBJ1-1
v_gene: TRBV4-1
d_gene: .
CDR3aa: CASSQVVSGNTEAFF
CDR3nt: TGCGCCAGCAGCCAGGTGGTCTCGGGGAACACTGAAGCTTTCTTT

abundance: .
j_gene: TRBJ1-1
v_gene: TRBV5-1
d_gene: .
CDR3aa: CASSTNGGMNTEAFF
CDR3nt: TGCGCCAGCAGCACCAATGGGGGGATGAACACTGAAGCTTTCTTT

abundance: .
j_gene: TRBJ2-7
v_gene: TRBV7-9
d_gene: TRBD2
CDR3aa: CASSPRGSGGPGAYEQYF
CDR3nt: TGTGCCAGCAGCCCCCGGGGTAGCGGGGGCCCCGGGGCGTACGAGCAGTACTTC

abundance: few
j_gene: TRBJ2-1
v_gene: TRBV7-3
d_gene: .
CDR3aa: CASSLNRGPAYNEQFF
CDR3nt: TGTGCCAGCAGCTTAAACCGGGGCCCGGCCTACAATGAGCAGTTCTTC

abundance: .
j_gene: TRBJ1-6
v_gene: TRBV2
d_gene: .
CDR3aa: CASRETGSREGIHF
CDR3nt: TGTGCCAGCAGAGAGACAGGCTCCCGAGAAGGGATCCACTTT

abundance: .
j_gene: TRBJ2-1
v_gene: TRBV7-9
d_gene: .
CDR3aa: CASSLGWGADEQFF
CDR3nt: TGTGCCAGCAGCTTAGGATGGGGGGCCGATGAGCAGTTCTTC

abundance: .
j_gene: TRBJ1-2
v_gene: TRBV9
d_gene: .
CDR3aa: CASSSLDRGIYGYTF
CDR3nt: TGTGCCAGCAGCTCCCTTGATAGGGGCATCTATGGCTACACCTTC

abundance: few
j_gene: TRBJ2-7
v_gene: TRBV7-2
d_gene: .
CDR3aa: CASSLGLSSYEQYF
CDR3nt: TGTGCCAGCAGCTTGGGACTTAGCTCCTACGAGCAGTACTTC

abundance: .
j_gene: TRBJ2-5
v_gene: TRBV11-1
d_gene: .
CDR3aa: CASEGSQETQYF
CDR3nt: TGTGCCAGCGAGGGCAGCCAAGAGACCCAGTACTTC

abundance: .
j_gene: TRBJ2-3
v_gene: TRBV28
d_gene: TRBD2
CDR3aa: CASSLFLGGLASGADTQYF
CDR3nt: TGTGCCAGCAGTTTATTTCTCGGGGGACTAGCGAGTGGGGCAGATACGCAGTATTTT

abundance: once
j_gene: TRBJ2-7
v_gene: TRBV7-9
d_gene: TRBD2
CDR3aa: CASSLATLAGGVYEQYF
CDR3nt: TGTGCCAGCAGCTTAGCGACACTAGCGGGGGGCGTCTACGAGCAGTACTTC

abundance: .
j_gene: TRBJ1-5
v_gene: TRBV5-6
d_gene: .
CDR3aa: CASSLWAENQPQHF
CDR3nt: TGTGCCAGCAGCTTGTGGGCGGAGAATCAGCCCCAGCATTTT

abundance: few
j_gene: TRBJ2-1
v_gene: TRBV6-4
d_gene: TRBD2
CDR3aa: CASSESGGADEQFF
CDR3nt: TGTGCCAGCAGTGAAAGCGGGGGGGCGGATGAGCAGTTCTTC

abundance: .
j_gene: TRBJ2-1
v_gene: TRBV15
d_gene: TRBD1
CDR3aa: CATSRGDRVRSYNEQFF
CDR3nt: TGTGCCACCAGCAGAGGGGACAGGGTACGCTCCTACAATGAGCAGTTCTTC